A single sample gave rise to the 8 T cell receptor beta chains below, sequenced in a study of shared clonotypes between healthy human individuals. Data came from immunoSEQ multiplex PCR; TCRdb stores just in-frame clones and leaves some out. This sample yields over a million clones, of which 65% to 80% are seen a single time; 1.2% to 1.5% belongs to the top ten. The sample comprised memory CD4+ T cells sorted from blood. As for subset: CD45RA-negative fraction. The receptor set was obtained from a man aged 18 to 29 in good health.

Details on this clone: Mismatch with germline at one junction end may stem from a read error. The V gene is TRBV15, the J gene TRBJ2-5, with 11 bases aligning to TRBD2. Germline V lookup: CDR1 LNHNV, CDR2 YYDKDF (reference sequence). CDR3 length: 14 residues. The CDR3 DNA reads TGTGCCACCGGCAGACTAGCGGGGACGGAGACCCAGTACTTC. Its translation: CATGRLAGTETQYF.

The chain links TRBV10-2 to TRBJ1-1; unclear D gene. V was cut by 3 bases and J by 0 bases, with 8 bases left in between. CDR1 is WSHSY, CDR2 SAAADI, per germline. The CDR3 is 14 amino acids. The CDR3 nucleotides read TGCGCCAGCAGTGATGGAGGCTTGAACACTGAAGCTTTCTTT. This translates into CASSDGGLNTEAFF.

On this clone itself: The sample has other DNA sequences that encode this CDR3 too. The chain links TRBV25-1 to TRBJ1-4; possibly TRBD1 for D (5 bases). CDR3 length: 15 amino acids. The V gene lost 3 bases and the J gene lost 5 bases, with 13 bases spanning the gap. Germline CDR1 reads MGHDK; CDR2 reads SYGVNS. The DNA of the CDR3 is TGTGCCAGCAGTGATTCCGGGACGGGGAATGAAAAACTGTTTTTT. The encoded protein is CASSDSGTGNEKLFF.

This chain connects TRBV10-3 to TRBJ2-5, with D possibly matching TRBD1 (5 bases). The ends were cut back, 0 bases at V and 7 bases at J, with 12 bases in the middle. The CDR3 is 14 residues long. CDR1 and CDR2 from the germline V gene are ENHRY and SYGVKD. The CDR3, as DNA: TGTGCCATCAGTGAGTCGAGTCAGGGCGGGACCCAGTACTTC. It translates to CAISESSQGGTQYF.

In this sample, this clone turned up a few times. The chain is built from TRBV19 and TRBJ2-7; D gene uncertain. CDR3 length equals 14 residues. V was clipped by 3 bases and J by 1 base, with 10 bases between them. Germline loops: CDR1 LNHDA, CDR2 SQIVND (reference sequence). DNA of the CDR3: TGTGCCAGTAGTATGGCAGGTATTTCCTACGAGCAGTACTTC. Its translation: CASSMAGISYEQYF.

The gene calls are TRBV9 and TRBJ2-3, with TRBD2 identical over 8 bases. Germline values: CDR1 SGDLS, CDR2 YYNGEE. The CDR3 runs to 16 residues. J gave up 4 bases and V 0 bases, and 7 bases lay outside the gene matches. In DNA form, the CDR3 reads TGTGCCAGCAGCGTAGACGGGGGGGCTTTAGCAGATACGCAGTATTTT. This sequence encodes CASSVDGGALADTQYF.

To note about this clone: The same CDR3 can be traced to other DNA sequences in this sample. V and J are TRBV7-2 and TRBJ2-7; D perhaps matches TRBD2 (6 bases). The V gene's germline CDR1 is SGHTA and CDR2 FQGNSA. The V gene lost 0 bases and the J gene lost 2 bases, with 8 bases spanning the gap. This CDR3 region has 14 residues. The CDR3 sequence: CASSLATGAYEQYF. CDR3 DNA: TGTGCCAGCAGCTTAGCGACGGGGGCCTACGAGCAGTACTTC.

V gene TRBV2 combines with J gene TRBJ2-5; 11 nucleotides align to TRBD2. This CDR3 spans 14 amino acids. V lost 5 bases, J lost 5 bases, and 4 bases stayed unmatched. CDR1 is SNHLY and CDR2 is FYNNEI in the germline V gene. The CDR3 bases are TGTGCCAGCAGTTCTGGACTAGCGGGTGAGACCCAGTACTTC. It codes for CASSSGLAGETQYF. The full variable domain, in which reference TRBV2 and TRBJ2-5 provide the parts outside the CDR3, is EPEVTQTPSHQVTQMGQEVILRCVPISNHLYFYWYRQILGQKVEFLVSFYNNEISEKSEIFDDQFSVERPDGSNFTLKIRSTKLEDSAMYFCASSSGLAGETQYFGPGTRLLVL.